The sequence of this TCR beta chain was determined in a study of blood T cell repertoires in COVID-19. CDR1 and CDR2 from the germline V gene are SGHVS and FQNEAQ. The CDR3 has 16 residues. V was pared by 3 bases and J by 4 bases, with 5 bases of the junction left unmatched. As originally analysed: Estimation of nucleated cell counts was performed using reference gene primer amplification. Here immunoSEQ multiplex PCR was the method, and the copy in TCRdb shows in-frame clones only, minus some. The V and J calls and clone size come from that table; D and trimming were worked out from the DNA. This sample has around 190,000 clones, with roughly 87% found just once. Allocation to cohorts depended on clinical history reported by the participants.

The origin of this receptor is a man between 18 and 35 years old with acute COVID-19. The V gene is TRBV7-8, the J gene TRBJ2-3; TRBD2 agrees at 12 bases. Material: PBMCs or T cells enriched from blood (not recorded which). The CDR3 loop is CASSFLASGRADTQYF. The CDR3 nucleotides are TGTGCCAGCAGCTTCCTTGCTAGCGGGAGGGCAGATACGCAGTATTTT. The full variable domain, its missing parts supplied by reference TRBV7-8 and TRBJ2-3, is GAGVSQSPRYKVAKRGQDVALRCDPISGHVSLFWYQQALGQGPEFLTYFQNEAQLDKSGLPSDRFFAERPEGSVSTLKIQRTQQEDSAVYLCASSFLASGRADTQYFGPGTRLTVL.